One TCR beta chain is described in this entry. Its antigen is not identified. The data stem from a study of shared clonotypes between healthy human individuals. The study's findings and limits: Relative to their counterparts shared across all four donors, non-shared clonotypes exhibited diminished generation probabilities.

The CDR3 runs 12 residues. Trimming took 8 bases from V and 6 from J; bases not matched to a gene: 5. The germline V gene has CDR1 MNHNY and CDR2 SVGAGI (reference sequence). Per sorted-subset replicate PCR, input was approximately 0.2 ug DNA, representing about 30,000 T cell genomes. The method was immunoSEQ multiplex PCR; TCRdb's version includes in-frame clones alone and lacks a portion of them. This sample has about 980,000 clones; about three quarters occur once, and the top ten carry over 1.3%. The genes are TRBV6-6 and TRBJ2-3; the match to TRBD2 covers 7 bases. The receptor was isolated from a young man in good health. The source material was memory CD4+ T cells sorted from blood. Subset indicated: CD45RA-negative fraction. The CDR3 sequence is CASHWGGDTQYF. CDR3 nucleotides: TGTGCCAGCCATTGGGGGGGGGATACGCAGTATTTT.